A selection of T cell receptor beta chains follows, all from one sample in a study of blood T cells in healthy people across ages. MiXCR, applied by TCRdb to the 5' RACE reads, yields one record per CDR3 protein. This sample carries hundreds of thousands of distinct CDR3 sequences, 46% of them seen once, and the ten largest clones take roughly 20%. The specimen sequenced was blood. These receptors were obtained from a man aged 80 or over in good health. Both conserved end residues are part of each CDR3. D genes are given only for firm matches. Some rows have no size entry. The others give once, few or many, or a class for an expanded clone.

>TRBJ2-1|TRBD1|TRBV20-1|few
CSALTGGEGEQFF
TGCAGTGCTCTGACAGGGGGCGAGGGTGAGCAGTTCTTC
>TRBJ2-1|.|TRBV5-1|.
CASSLEAVVNEQFF
TGCGCCAGCAGCTTGGAGGCAGTAGTAAATGAGCAGTTCTTC
>TRBJ2-7|.|TRBV6-5|few
CASSYRDKTYEQYF
TGTGCCAGCAGTTACAGGGATAAAACCTACGAGCAGTACTTC
>TRBJ2-5|TRBD2|TRBV5-1|.
CASSLDPSGSGEQYF
TGCGCCAGCAGCTTGGATCCTAGCGGGAGTGGTGAGCAGTACTTC
>TRBJ1-1|.|TRBV19|few
CASSIIWGAGEAFF
TGTGCCAGTAGTATAATTTGGGGGGCAGGCGAAGCTTTCTTT
>TRBJ2-1|TRBD1|TRBV29-1|few
CSVGGTGYYETQFF
TGCAGCGTTGGGGGGACAGGGTATTACGAGACCCAGTTCTTC
>TRBJ1-5|.|TRBV29-1|.
CSAGDNNQPQHF
TGCAGCGCCGGGGACAACAATCAGCCCCAGCATTTT
>TRBJ2-5|.|TRBV29-1|many
CSVGGAQTQETQYF
TGCAGCGTTGGTGGGGCACAGACCCAAGAGACCCAGTACTTC
>TRBJ2-1|.|TRBV28|many
CASREGGNSYNEQFF
TGTGCCAGCAGGGAAGGGGGTAACTCCTACAATGAGCAGTTCTTC
>TRBJ2-7|.|TRBV7-8|.
CAGSEQGADSYEQYF
TGTGCCGGCAGCGAACAGGGAGCGGACTCCTACGAGCAGTACTTC
>TRBJ2-7|TRBD1|TRBV7-9|many
CASSPRDRANFSYEQYF
TGTGCCAGCAGCCCACGGGACAGGGCTAATTTTTCCTACGAGCAGTACTTC
>TRBJ2-7|.|TRBV3-1|.
CASSLRDWGYEEQYF
TGTGCCAGCAGCCTTCGGGACTGGGGATACGAGGAGCAGTACTTC
>TRBJ2-5|.|TRBV5-1|.
CASSPSTQQETQYF
TGCGCCAGCAGCCCCTCGACCCAACAAGAGACCCAGTACTTC
>TRBJ2-7|TRBD2|TRBV3-1|.
CASSQDPAGYEQYF
TGTGCCAGCAGCCAAGATCCAGCGGGGTACGAGCAGTACTTC
>TRBJ1-2|.|TRBV28|.
CASSLWAPGEYYGYTF
TGTGCCAGCAGTTTATGGGCGCCGGGGGAGTACTATGGCTACACCTTC
>TRBJ2-5|TRBD2|TRBV11-3|.
CASSLRGRAGETQYF
TGTGCCAGCAGCTTACGCGGGAGGGCCGGAGAGACCCAGTACTTC
>TRBJ2-1|.|TRBV3-1|many
CASSHLSGEQFF
TGTGCCAGCAGCCACTTAAGTGGTGAGCAGTTCTTC
>TRBJ2-5|TRBD2|TRBV7-9|.
CASGLVSGGAIEQYF
TGTGCCAGCGGCTTAGTCAGCGGGGGGGCGATTGAGCAGTACTTC
>TRBJ2-4|.|TRBV20-1|.
CGARDLNIQYF
TGCGGTGCTAGAGATCTGAACATTCAGTACTTC
>TRBJ2-5|.|TRBV12-3/TRBV12-4|.
CASSKTDYQETQYF
TGTGCCAGCAGCAAGACAGATTACCAAGAGACCCAGTACTTC
>TRBJ2-6|.|TRBV4-3|few
CASSQRQGVSGANVLTF
TGCGCCAGCAGCCAAAGGCAGGGCGTATCTGGGGCCAACGTCCTGACTTTC
>TRBJ2-3|.|TRBV9|many
CASSALSDTQYF
TGTGCCAGCAGCGCGTTGTCAGATACGCAGTATTTT
>TRBJ1-1|TRBD1|TRBV7-2|.
CASSLGKGGFNTEAFF
TGTGCCAGCAGCTTAGGGAAAGGGGGCTTTAACACTGAAGCTTTCTTT
>TRBJ1-4|TRBD1|TRBV6-5|.
CASRSGGPTNEKLFF
TGTGCCAGCAGATCAGGGGGCCCAACTAATGAAAAACTGTTTTTT
>TRBJ2-1|TRBD2|TRBV7-3|.
CASSPGTSWTPYNEQFF
TGTGCCAGCAGCCCCGGGACTAGCTGGACCCCCTACAATGAGCAGTTCTTC
>TRBJ2-5|TRBD2|TRBV7-2|.
CASSLALGLAAQETQYF
TGTGCCAGCAGCTTAGCGCTCGGACTAGCGGCCCAAGAGACCCAGTACTTC
>TRBJ1-6|.|TRBV5-1|.
CASSLDTGSPLHF
TGCGCCAGCAGCTTGGATACGGGTTCACCCCTCCACTTT
>TRBJ1-5|.|TRBV4-3|.
CASSQDLRGNQPQHF
TGCGCCAGCAGCCAAGATCTCAGGGGAAATCAGCCCCAGCATTTT
>TRBJ2-2|.|TRBV11-3|.
CASSLGGIGNTGELFF
TGTGCCAGCAGCTTAGGAGGGATCGGGAACACCGGGGAGCTGTTTTTT
>TRBJ1-6|.|TRBV6-6|few
CASSLEGGPSPLHF
TGTGCCAGCAGTTTAGAGGGGGGACCTTCACCCCTCCACTTT
>TRBJ2-7|.|TRBV29-1|few
CSVQDSSYNEQYF
TGCAGCGTTCAGGATTCCTCCTACAATGAGCAGTACTTC
>TRBJ2-7|TRBD2|TRBV7-9|few
CASSPRGAYEQYF
TGTGCCAGCAGCCCCCGGGGGGCCTACGAGCAGTACTTC
>TRBJ2-5|TRBD2|TRBV4-2|.
CASSQLVAGDSQETQYF
TGTGCCAGCAGCCAATTAGTAGCGGGAGACTCCCAAGAGACCCAGTACTTC
>TRBJ2-1|.|TRBV2|.
CASRQRESENEQFF
TGTGCCAGCAGGCAGAGGGAGTCGGAAAATGAGCAGTTCTTC
>TRBJ2-1|.|TRBV7-3|.
CASSLMGYNGQFF
TGTGCCAGCAGCTTAATGGGCTACAATGGGCAGTTCTTC
>TRBJ2-1|TRBD2|TRBV4-2|.
CASSQGLAGTEQFF
TGTGCCAGCAGCCAAGGGCTAGCGGGAACTGAGCAGTTCTTC
>TRBJ2-5|.|TRBV20-1|few
CSARRSTDQETQYF
TGCAGTGCTAGAAGGTCGACCGACCAAGAGACCCAGTACTTC
>TRBJ2-1|TRBD2|TRBV7-9|many
CASSLEGLALREQFF
TGTGCCAGCAGCTTAGAGGGACTAGCCCTGCGTGAGCAGTTCTTC
>TRBJ1-6|.|TRBV12-3/TRBV12-4|.
CASMQSNSPPHF
TGTGCCAGCATGCAGTCGAATTCACCCCCCCACTTT
>TRBJ2-3|.|TRBV5-1|.
CASSTKVDTQYF
TGCGCCAGCAGCACGAAAGTAGATACGCAGTATTTT
>TRBJ2-7|TRBD1|TRBV5-1|.
CASSLPNQGQRSYEQYF
TGCGCCAGCAGCTTGCCGAACCAGGGACAGCGATCCTACGAGCAGTACTTC
>TRBJ2-5|.|TRBV15|.
CATSRDRGNQETQYF
TGTGCCACCAGCAGAGATAGGGGGAACCAAGAGACCCAGTACTTC
>TRBJ2-1|.|TRBV30|.
CAWSVRRDNEQFF
TGTGCCTGGTCCGTTCGAAGGGACAATGAGCAGTTCTTC
>TRBJ2-1|.|TRBV7-3|.
CASSPGPSAYNEQFF
TGTGCCAGCAGCCCCGGCCCGTCGGCCTACAATGAGCAGTTCTTC
>TRBJ2-3|TRBD1|TRBV2|few
CASRDRGHADTQYF
TGTGCCAGCAGGGACAGGGGGCACGCGGATACGCAGTATTTT
>TRBJ1-1|TRBD1|TRBV5-1|once
CASRRDRERTEAFF
TGCGCCAGCAGACGGGACAGGGAGAGGACTGAAGCTTTCTTT
>TRBJ2-6|TRBD2|TRBV3-1|few
CASSLAGFGANVLTF
TGTGCCAGCAGCCTAGCGGGATTTGGGGCCAACGTCCTGACTTTC
>TRBJ1-2|.|TRBV20-1|.
CSARSAGFNYGYTF
TGCAGTGCTAGGAGTGCGGGATTCAACTATGGCTACACCTTC
>TRBJ1-1|TRBD1|TRBV2|.
CASSTGERTEAFF
TGTGCCAGCAGTACAGGGGAACGCACTGAAGCTTTCTTT